A selection of T cell receptor beta chains follows, all from one sample in a study of technical replicates of blood from several donors. Libraries were prepared by immunoSEQ multiplex PCR; TCRdb keeps only in-frame clonotypes and omits some of them. The table includes under 90,000 clones, around 97% detected once. Source material: T cells isolated from PBMCs. Receptor source: a human donor in good health. CDR3s include the opening cysteine and the closing phenylalanine or tryptophan. A D gene is named only where the DNA matches it firmly. Some rows have no size entry. The others give once, few or many, or a class for an expanded clone.

clone size,V gene,J gene,D gene,CDR3 protein,CDR3 DNA
-,TRBV30,TRBJ2-1,TRBD2,CACPFPPAGLTWGCNEQFF,TGTGCCTGCCCCTTTCCCCCAGCGGGGCTAACCTGGGGCTGTAATGAGCAGTTCTTC
-,TRBV5-1,TRBJ2-3,-,CASSFKDLYSTDTQYF,TGCGCCAGCAGCTTCAAAGACTTATATAGCACAGATACGCAGTATTTT
-,TRBV7-9,TRBJ1-4,TRBD1,CASSFGQGNEKLFF,TGTGCCAGCAGCTTTGGACAGGGAAATGAAAAACTGTTTTTT
-,TRBV5-1,TRBJ1-1,TRBD1,CASSADRGRRGTEAFF,TGCGCCAGCAGCGCCGACAGGGGGCGAAGAGGCACTGAAGCTTTCTTT
-,TRBV4-1,TRBJ2-3,TRBD1,CASSQTSGGDTQYF,TGCGCCAGCAGCCAAACCTCAGGGGGCGATACGCAGTATTTT
-,TRBV5-6,TRBJ1-6,-,CASSLPGRAYNSPLHF,TGTGCCAGCAGCTTACCCGGGAGGGCCTATAATTCACCCCTCCACTTT
-,TRBV15,TRBJ2-7,-,CATSGTRDNYEQYF,TGTGCCACCAGCGGCACCCGGGACAACTACGAGCAGTACTTC
-,TRBV5-1,TRBJ2-7,-,CASSLHTQGRDEQYF,TGCGCCAGCAGTTTACATACACAGGGTCGCGACGAGCAGTACTTC
-,TRBV28,TRBJ1-5,TRBD1,CASSPLGQGAIQPQHF,TGTGCCAGCAGTCCCCTAGGACAGGGGGCTATACAGCCCCAGCATTTT
-,TRBV7-9,TRBJ2-5,TRBD1,CASSTTGSETQYF,TGTGCCAGCAGCACGACAGGGTCAGAGACCCAGTACTTC
-,TRBV9,TRBJ1-1,-,CASSVERVDTEAFF,TGTGCCAGCAGCGTAGAGCGGGTCGACACTGAAGCTTTCTTT
-,TRBV11-2,TRBJ1-4,-,CASSLVGGGEKLFF,TGTGCCAGCAGCTTAGTGGGTGGAGGGGAAAAACTGTTTTTT
once,TRBV5-1,TRBJ2-2,-,CASSLVWGGANTGELFF,TGCGCCAGCAGCTTGGTTTGGGGGGGCGCGAACACCGGGGAGCTGTTTTTT
-,TRBV6-6,TRBJ1-1,-,CASSPTRHPSTEAFF,TGTGCCAGCAGCCCTACTAGGCACCCGAGCACTGAAGCTTTCTTT
once,TRBV2,TRBJ1-1,-,CASRATEAFF,TGTGCCAGCAGAGCTACTGAAGCTTTCTTT
-,TRBV5-1,TRBJ2-7,-,CASSPGATYEQYF,TGCGCCAGCAGCCCAGGGGCTACCTACGAGCAGTACTTC
-,TRBV21-1,TRBJ1-1,-,CASSKRDRNTEAFF,TGTGCCAGCAGCAAGAGAGACAGGAACACTGAAGCTTTCTTT
-,TRBV10-1,TRBJ2-1,TRBD2,CASSDSSGDSSYNEQFF,TGCGCCAGCAGTGACTCTAGCGGGGACAGCTCCTACAATGAGCAGTTCTTC
-,TRBV5-6,TRBJ2-7,-,CASSSQGTGEQYF,TGTGCCAGCAGCTCACAGGGTACAGGCGAGCAGTACTTC
-,TRBV18,TRBJ2-7,TRBD2,CASSPQGSGTSYEQYF,TGTGCCAGCTCACCACAGGGTAGCGGGACCTCCTACGAGCAGTACTTC
once,TRBV27,TRBJ1-2,-,CASSPGAYGYTF,TGTGCCAGCAGCCCAGGGGCGTATGGCTACACCTTC
-,TRBV7-9,TRBJ1-1,-,CASSPSGQTNTEAFF,TGTGCCAGCAGCCCATCAGGTCAAACGAACACTGAAGCTTTCTTT
-,TRBV19,TRBJ2-7,TRBD2,CASSIGLATYEQYF,TGTGCCAGTAGTATCGGACTAGCTACCTACGAGCAGTACTTC
-,TRBV28,TRBJ2-3,-,CASQTVPTDTQYF,TGTGCCAGCCAGACTGTTCCCACAGATACGCAGTATTTT
-,TRBV2,TRBJ2-2,TRBD1,CASRVQGVGTGELFF,TGTGCCAGCAGGGTACAGGGGGTCGGCACCGGGGAGCTGTTTTTT
-,TRBV4-2,TRBJ2-1,-,CASSQDQVRWGGPNEQFF,TGTGCCAGCAGCCAAGATCAAGTAAGGTGGGGGGGCCCCAATGAGCAGTTCTTC
-,TRBV28,TRBJ2-5,-,CASSLRRQETQYF,TGTGCCAGCAGTTTGAGGAGGCAAGAGACCCAGTACTTC
-,TRBV4-2,TRBJ2-1,-,CASKPNGGGSSYNEQFF,TGTGCCAGCAAACCCAATGGAGGGGGCAGCTCCTACAATGAGCAGTTCTTC
-,TRBV5-1,TRBJ1-1,-,CASSGERAEAFF,TGCGCCAGCAGCGGCGAGAGGGCTGAAGCTTTCTTT
-,TRBV6-1,TRBJ2-3,TRBD2,CASARDYTSDTQYF,TGTGCCAGTGCCCGGGACTACACCTCGGATACGCAGTATTTT
-,TRBV6-1,TRBJ2-7,-,CASSVARESYEQYF,TGTGCCAGCAGTGTGGCAAGGGAGTCCTACGAGCAGTACTTC
-,TRBV19,TRBJ2-5,-,CASSPSRQRTQYF,TGTGCCAGTAGTCCCTCCAGGCAAAGGACCCAGTACTTC
-,TRBV19,TRBJ1-1,TRBD1,CASTLDLTGSMNTEAFF,TGTGCCAGTACCCTAGATCTGACAGGGTCTATGAACACTGAAGCTTTCTTT
-,TRBV10-1,TRBJ2-5,-,CASSEQVQETQYF,TGCGCCAGCAGTGAACAAGTCCAAGAGACCCAGTACTTC
-,TRBV9,TRBJ1-5,-,CASSVGQDSNQPQHF,TGTGCCAGCAGCGTAGGGCAGGATAGCAATCAGCCCCAGCATTTT
-,TRBV9,TRBJ2-7,-,CASSLRQGLDEQYF,TGTGCCAGCAGCCTACGGCAGGGGCTCGACGAGCAGTACTTC
-,TRBV9,TRBJ1-1,-,CASSVNHLVGVNTEAFF,TGTGCCAGCAGCGTAAACCACCTAGTAGGGGTAAACACTGAAGCTTTCTTT
-,TRBV11-2,TRBJ1-2,TRBD1,CASSAAGGHGYTF,TGTGCCAGCAGCGCCGCAGGGGGCCATGGCTACACCTTC
-,TRBV11-3,TRBJ1-1,TRBD1,CASSLGQRNTEAFF,TGTGCCAGCAGCTTGGGACAGAGGAACACTGAAGCTTTCTTT
-,TRBV5-1,TRBJ2-2,TRBD2,CASSSLAGGRGGELFF,TGCGCCAGCAGCTCACTAGCGGGAGGGCGGGGCGGGGAGCTGTTTTTT
-,TRBV6-1,TRBJ2-7,-,CASSEDRAYEQYF,TGTGCCAGCAGTGAGGACAGAGCCTACGAGCAGTACTTC
-,TRBV15,TRBJ2-7,TRBD1,CATSRDYSGTGGWYEQYF,TGTGCCACCAGCAGAGATTATAGTGGTACAGGGGGCTGGTACGAGCAGTACTTC
-,TRBV30,TRBJ1-6,-,CACRDLSLHF,TGTGCCTGCCGGGACTTGTCCCTCCACTTT
-,TRBV6-5,TRBJ2-1,-,CASSYSSLAYPHEQFF,TGTGCCAGCAGTTACTCGAGTCTAGCGTATCCCCATGAGCAGTTCTTC
-,TRBV6-4,TRBJ2-5,TRBD2,CASSRRFWTRWIQETQYF,TGTGCCAGCAGTCGGCGGTTTTGGACTAGGTGGATTCAAGAGACCCAGTACTTC
few,TRBV14,TRBJ1-6,-,CASSQGGMGYSPLHF,TGTGCCAGCAGCCAAGGAGGAATGGGTTATTCACCCCTCCACTTT
-,TRBV28,TRBJ1-4,-,CASTIRSGVGEKLFF,TGTGCCAGCACCATTAGGTCGGGTGTTGGGGAAAAACTGTTTTTT
once,TRBV9,TRBJ2-3,-,CASSVGLSESTDTQYF,TGTGCCAGCAGCGTTGGACTATCCGAGAGCACAGATACGCAGTATTTT
-,TRBV5-1,TRBJ1-2,-,CASSLGDYGYTF,TGCGCCAGCAGCTTGGGCGACTATGGCTACACCTTC
-,TRBV5-1,TRBJ1-4,TRBD1,CASSTRGRGATNEKLFF,TGCGCCAGCAGCACCAGGGGGCGGGGTGCAACTAATGAAAAACTGTTTTTT